This T cell receptor beta chain was retrieved from a study of blood T cell repertoires in COVID-19. In the study overall: The cDNA or gDNA used as material had been derived from T cells, B-cell-depleted T cells, or PBMCs.

The CDR3 spans 17 residues. With 1 base clipped from V and 2 bases from J, the junction kept 5 bases outside the gene matches. Germline-derived CDR1 and CDR2 are LNHDA and SQIVND (reference sequence). Study processing details: Scientists estimated how many nucleated cells there were by amplifying reference gene primers. Clones were sequenced by immunoSEQ multiplex PCR, and TCRdb holds only the in-frame ones, with some missing. V and J calls and clone size are copied from that table; D and trimming were computed from the DNA. The sample holds 150,000 to 200,000 clones, roughly 80% seen once. This TCR was sampled from a man between 60 and 75 years old with acute or convalescent COVID-19. The chain joins TRBV19 to TRBJ2-3; 11 positions agree with TRBD2. The sample comprised peripheral blood. CDR3 protein: CASSIVLAGGLTDTQYF. CDR3 in DNA: TGTGCCAGTAGTATAGTCCTAGCGGGGGGACTCACAGATACGCAGTATTTT.